This passage covers 30 T cell receptor beta chains from one sample sequenced in a study of post-analysis software for immune sequencing data. The antigens these receptors bind are not known. Whole-study results and caveats: Patients had higher frequencies than controls of about 5 TRBV segments, including TRBV5-6, TRBV5-1 and TRBV20-1.

Researchers reported that TCR beta cDNA libraries carried unique molecular identifiers. TCRdb analysed the PCR reads with MiXCR anew, one entry per CDR3 protein. The sample contains more than 450,000 distinct CDR3 sequences, around 36% of which appear only once. The source material was blood. The receptor set was obtained from a girl aged 2 to 17 with multiple sclerosis.

The chain is built from TRBV3-1 and TRBJ2-3; D may correspond to TRBD1 or TRBD2 (6 bases each). The germline CDR1 and CDR2 sequences are LGHDT and YNNKEL (reference sequence). The CDR3 spans 17 residues. V was pared by 0 bases and J by 4 bases, with 17 bases between. CDR3 DNA: TGTGCCAGCAGCCAAGAAGGGGGGACATTCGGACCAGATACGCAGTATTTT. This encodes CASSQEGGTFGPDTQYF.

V and J are TRBV13 and TRBJ1-6; maybe TRBD1 (5 bases). V gave up 5 bases and J gave up 8 bases, with 19 bases separating them. This CDR3 spans 16 amino acids. CDR1 is PRHDT and CDR2 is FYEKMQ in the germline V gene (reference sequence). In nucleotides, the CDR3 is TGTGCCAGCAGCCCCCCGGGCAGTGCCAGGGATTCACCCCTCCACTTT. This sequence encodes CASSPPGSARDSPLHF.

The chain is built from TRBV2 and TRBJ2-5; D is undetermined. The ends were cut back, 0 bases at V and 2 bases at J, with 1 base in the middle. The germline CDR1 and CDR2 sequences are SNHLY and FYNNEI. The CDR3 is 12 residues long. CDR3 DNA: TGTGCCAGCAGTGAAGCACAAGAGACCCAGTACTTC. It specifies CASSEAQETQYF.

This clonotype was recorded once. V usage is TRBV7-9 and J usage is TRBJ2-2; 14 bases agree with TRBD2. The trim removed 9 bases at V and 5 bases at J, leaving 11 bases unmatched. The germline V gene encodes CDR1 SEHNR and CDR2 FQNEAQ (reference sequence). The CDR3 runs 17 residues. CDR3 DNA: TGTGCCAGGAGGACTAGCGGGGGGACAAGGGGTACCGGGGAGCTGTTTTTT. It translates to CARRTSGGTRGTGELFF.

The chain is built from TRBV20-1 and TRBJ2-1, with D possibly TRBD2 on 6 matching bases. This CDR3 region has 10 residues. V lost 4 bases and J lost 10, with 8 bases in between. CDR1 and CDR2 from the germline V gene are DFQATT and SNEGSKA (reference sequence). CDR3 DNA sequence: TGCAGTGCTAAGGAGGGGGAGCAGTTCTTC. Residues: CSAKEGEQFF.

This clonotype has just one count. This rearrangement joins TRBV9 to TRBJ2-2, with TRBD2 identical over 11 bases. With V trimmed by 1 base and J by 2 bases, 7 bases remained unmatched. The germline CDR1 and CDR2 sequences are SGDLS and YYNGEE. The CDR3 loop spans 18 amino acids. DNA for the CDR3: TGTGCCAGCAGCGTATGGCTAGCGGGGGGCTTAAACACCGGGGAGCTGTTTTTT. It is translated as CASSVWLAGGLNTGELFF.

The V call is TRBV4-1, the J call TRBJ2-3; 7 bases align to TRBD2. The germline CDR1 and CDR2 sequences are MGHRA and YSYEKL. Germline trimming cut 0 bases from V and 2 bases from J; bases unmatched to any gene: 2. The CDR3 loop spans 15 amino acids. DNA of the CDR3: TGCGCCAGCAGCCAAGACCGGGGGGTCACAGATACGCAGTATTTT. Translated: CASSQDRGVTDTQYF.

In this sample, this clonotype turned up a few times. The V and J genes are TRBV5-1 and TRBJ2-6; D is undetermined. Trimming removed 4 bases from V and 3 bases from J, with 11 bases in between. The CDR3 spans 15 residues. Germline values: CDR1 SGHRS, CDR2 YFSETQ. The CDR3 bases are TGCGCCAGCAGCCCCGGAAGAGGTGGGGCCAACGTCCTGACTTTC. Encoded protein: CASSPGRGGANVLTF.

This clonotype has a handful of counts. The chain is built from TRBV11-2 and TRBJ2-5, with 7 bases aligning to TRBD1. The CDR3 loop spans 13 amino acids. The V and J ends lost 6 bases and 5 bases, in that order; junction bases with no gene match: 6. Germline CDR1 SGHAT, CDR2 FQNNGV. The CDR3 bases are TGTGCCAGCAGTTCCAGGGGGTACGAGACCCAGTACTTC. It is translated as CASSSRGYETQYF. The whole variable domain, filled in from reference TRBV11-2 and TRBJ2-5, reads EAGVAQSPRYKIIEKRQSVAFWCNPISGHATLYWYQQILGQGPKLLIQFQNNGVVDDSQLPKDRFSAERLKGVDSTLKIQPAKLEDSAVYLCASSSRGYETQYFGPGTRLLVL.

The chain has TRBV13 and TRBJ2-7, with TRBD1 matching 7 bases. V was pared by 3 bases and J by 0 bases, with 2 bases of the junction left unmatched. There are 14 residues in the CDR3. CDR1 is PRHDT, CDR2 FYEKMQ, per germline (reference sequence). The CDR3, as DNA: TGTGCCAGCAGCTTCCGGGACAGCTCCTACGAGCAGTACTTC. It is translated as CASSFRDSSYEQYF.

V usage is TRBV6-1 and J usage is TRBJ2-5; 9 nucleotides line up with TRBD2. This CDR3 is built from 14 residues. Looked up from germline, CDR1 is MNHNS and CDR2 is SASEGT. The V gene end was trimmed by 2 bases and the J gene end by 11 bases; junction bases not matched to a gene: 9. The CDR3 here is CASSEWGTSREQYF. CDR3 DNA sequence: TGTGCCAGCAGTGAATGGGGGACTAGCCGTGAGCAGTACTTC.

There are many counts of this clonotype. V gene TRBV2 combines with J gene TRBJ2-5; maybe TRBD2 (6 bases). Trimming shortened V by 4 bases and J by 11 bases, and 11 bases separated the two germline ends. Germline CDR1 and CDR2: SNHLY and FYNNEI. The CDR3 totals 11 residues. The CDR3 DNA reads as TGTGCCAGCAGTGCCGGGGGAGAGCAGTACTTC. Its protein is CASSAGGEQYF.

This clonotype was detected only a few times. The rearrangement uses TRBV6-2 or TRBV6-3 and TRBJ1-5; D not resolved. Germline V CDR1 and CDR2: MNHEY, SVGEGT. V dropped 0 bases and J dropped 1 base, with 4 bases sitting between them. This CDR3 spans 14 amino acids. This CDR3 is CASSYSRSNQPQHF. The CDR3 DNA reads TGTGCCAGCAGTTACTCGAGAAGCAATCAGCCCCAGCATTTT.

The rearrangement links TRBV20-1 to TRBJ2-4; 9 bases map to TRBD1. The DNA matches TRBJ2-7 better at its end, which makes the J call doubtful. CDR3 length: 16 amino acids. Germline V lookup: CDR1 DFQATT, CDR2 SNEGSKA (reference sequence). The CDR3 DNA follows: TGCAGTGCTAGGAGCGGACAGGGGACAATCTTCTACGAGCAGTACTTC. Translated, it gives CSARSGQGTIFYEQYF.

The table lists this clonotype with a few counts. The chain couples TRBV5-1 to TRBJ1-2; 7 bases align to TRBD1. The J segment lost 2 bases and the V segment lost 4 bases, leaving 5 bases of the junction unmatched. CDR1 and CDR2 from the germline V gene are SGHRS and YFSETQ. This CDR3 is built from 14 residues. The CDR3 sequence is CASSRDSLNYGYTF. The DNA of the CDR3 is TGCGCCAGCAGCCGGGACAGCTTAAACTATGGCTACACCTTC.

V and J are TRBV7-8 and TRBJ1-1; 7 bases map to TRBD1. V lost 4 bases to trimming and J lost 6 bases; unmatched junction nucleotides: 5. The CDR3 is made up of 13 amino acids. From germline, CDR1 is SGHVS and CDR2 FQNEAQ. This chain's CDR3 is CASSSGTVSEAFF. CDR3 DNA: TGTGCCAGCAGCTCCGGGACAGTCTCTGAAGCTTTCTTT.

The CDR3 bases are TGTGCCAGCAGCCAGAGACAGGGTAATCAGCCCCAGCATTTT. Translated, it gives CASSQRQGNQPQHF. The chain has TRBV7-2 and TRBJ1-5; 7 nucleotides align to TRBD1. The CDR3 is 14 residues long. The V gene's germline CDR1 is SGHTA and CDR2 FQGNSA. Germline trimming cut 5 bases from V and 4 bases from J; bases unmatched to any gene: 5.

This clonotype appeared a few times. This chain connects TRBV11-2 to TRBJ1-2; D is uncertain. This CDR3 is 14 amino acids long. CDR1 is SGHAT, CDR2 FQNNGV, per germline. Trimming stripped 4 bases from V and 0 bases from J, with 9 bases between. The CDR3 region has the DNA TGTGCCAGCAGCTCCCGGACCTCTAACTATGGCTACACCTTC. It translates to CASSSRTSNYGYTF.

The chain is built from TRBV3-1 and TRBJ2-7; D perhaps matches TRBD1 (6 bases). The CDR3 sequence is 14 residues long. Trimming stripped 2 bases from V and 6 bases from J, with 14 bases between. Looked up from germline, CDR1 is LGHDT and CDR2 is YNNKEL (reference sequence). CDR3 in amino acids: CASSQTQGNCEQYF. Here the CDR3 DNA reads TGTGCCAGCAGCCAAACCCAGGGGAACTGCGAGCAGTACTTC.

This sequence joins TRBV4-1 and TRBJ1-5; D perhaps matches TRBD1 (5 bases). There are 18 residues in the CDR3. V lost 0 bases and J 2 bases, leaving 17 bases between the germline ends. The germline V gene has CDR1 MGHRA and CDR2 YSYEKL. The CDR3 DNA is TGCGCCAGCAGCCAAGATTTTGACGGGGCGGATGGCAATCAGCCCCAGCATTTT. Protein: CASSQDFDGADGNQPQHF.

This CDR3 reads CASSSDLVQGGSPLHF. The DNA of the CDR3 is TGCGCCAGCAGCTCAGATTTGGTGCAGGGTGGTTCACCCCTCCACTTT. V gene TRBV5-1 combines with J gene TRBJ1-6; perhaps TRBD1 as D (5 bases). The V and J ends lost 3 bases and 9 bases respectively, with 19 bases between them. The CDR3 spans 16 residues. Germline loops: CDR1 SGHRS, CDR2 YFSETQ.

This clonotype was seen a handful of times. The chain employs TRBV10-2 and TRBJ1-6; D unclear. Germline lookup yields CDR1 WSHSY and CDR2 SAAADI. Trimming removed 0 bases from V and 8 bases from J, with 11 bases in between. The CDR3 runs to 15 residues. The CDR3 spells CASSESMGLYSPLHF. Here the CDR3 DNA reads TGCGCCAGCAGTGAGTCGATGGGCCTATATTCACCCCTCCACTTT.

The chain carries TRBV29-1 and TRBJ1-2; D uncertain. The CDR3 spans 9 residues. Trimming pared 6 bases from V and 8 bases from J, leaving 7 bases between. Germline CDR1 SQVTM, CDR2 ANQGSEA. The CDR3 is CSVSVGYTF. The CDR3 nucleotides read TGCAGCGTCTCCGTGGGCTACACCTTC.

The gene calls are TRBV11-3 and TRBJ1-2, with 9 nucleotides matching TRBD1. V lost 1 base and J lost 4; bases outside the gene matches: 16. Germline CDR1 SGHNT, CDR2 YENEEA. The CDR3 contains 19 residues. CDR3 residues: CASSLALPQGARESYGYTF. The CDR3 coding sequence is TGTGCCAGCAGCTTAGCCCTACCACAGGGGGCGAGGGAAAGCTATGGCTACACCTTC.

This chain joins TRBV5-6 and TRBJ2-1; 8 bases are shared with TRBD2. The trim removed 4 bases at V and 2 bases at J, leaving 17 bases unmatched. From germline, CDR1 is SGHDT and CDR2 YYEEEE. The CDR3 loop spans 19 amino acids. CDR3 amino acids: CASSALSGGLNPAYNEQFF. CDR3 DNA: TGTGCCAGCAGCGCGTTGTCGGGGGGGCTCAACCCTGCCTACAATGAGCAGTTCTTC.

This clonotype was observed a handful of times. The J gene is TRBJ1-4, the V gene TRBV20-1; D is unclear. V lost 0 bases, J lost 8 bases, and 10 bases lay in between. CDR3 size: 13 residues. From germline, CDR1 is DFQATT and CDR2 SNEGSKA (reference sequence). DNA of the CDR3: TGCAGTGCTAGAGAATTGGCTGCGGAAAAACTGTTTTTT. Translated: CSARELAAEKLFF.

This clonotype was observed at least ten times. This chain connects TRBV10-3 to TRBJ2-5; tentative D call: TRBD2 (5 bases). V lost 5 bases, J lost 5 bases, and 18 bases lay in between. The CDR3 is made up of 15 amino acids. Germline V gives CDR1 ENHRY, CDR2 SYGVKD. As DNA, the CDR3 is TGTGCCATCAGTCCCGGGGTTGGCGGTTTGGAGACCCAGTACTTC. Its protein product is CAISPGVGGLETQYF.

On this clonotype: The junction differs from germline at one of its ends, possibly a read error. CDR3 sequence reads: CAGSPSGLAVSADTQYF. DNA for the CDR3: TGTGCCGGCAGTCCAAGCGGACTAGCGGTGAGCGCAGATACGCAGTATTTT. The chain has TRBV12-3 or TRBV12-4 and TRBJ2-3; 10 nucleotides line up with TRBD2. The CDR3 length is 17 residues.

This clonotype was detected only a few times. CDR3 region: CASSLAVGGDTQYF. The CDR3 DNA is TGCGCCAGCAGCTTGGCCGTGGGGGGGGATACGCAGTATTTT. The chain recombines TRBV5-1 with TRBJ2-3; 7 bases map to TRBD2. The V and J ends lost 0 bases and 6 bases, in that order; junction bases with no gene match: 4. This CDR3 is built from 14 residues. Germline V gene data show CDR1 as SGHRS and CDR2 as YFSETQ.

A few counts support this clonotype. This rearrangement joins TRBV20-1 to TRBJ2-3, with D tentatively TRBD2 (5 bases). There are 14 residues in the CDR3. Germline V gene lookup returns CDR1 DFQATT and CDR2 SNEGSKA (reference sequence). V dropped 5 bases and J dropped 5 bases, with 17 bases sitting between them. The CDR3 spells CSAARGLVGDTQYF. The DNA of the CDR3 is TGCAGTGCTGCCCGAGGGCTAGTAGGAGATACGCAGTATTTT.